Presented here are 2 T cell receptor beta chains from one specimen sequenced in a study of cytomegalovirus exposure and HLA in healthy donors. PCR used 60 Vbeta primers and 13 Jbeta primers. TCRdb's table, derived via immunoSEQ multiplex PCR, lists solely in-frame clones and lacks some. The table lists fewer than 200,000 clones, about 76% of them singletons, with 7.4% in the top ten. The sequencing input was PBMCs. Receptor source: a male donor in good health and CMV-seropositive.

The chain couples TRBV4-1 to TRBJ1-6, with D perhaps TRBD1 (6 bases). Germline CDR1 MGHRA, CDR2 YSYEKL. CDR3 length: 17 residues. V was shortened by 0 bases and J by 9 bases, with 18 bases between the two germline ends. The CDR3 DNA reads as TGCGCCAGCAGCCAAGAGGAGAGGGGGAACGGAGGTTCACCCCTCCACTTT. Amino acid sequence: CASSQEERGNGGSPLHF.

The CDR3 nucleotides are TGTGCCAGCAGCCCAAGAGGGAGGGATGGCTACACCTTC. This encodes CASSPRGRDGYTF. V is TRBV5-4 and J is TRBJ1-2; no definite D call. V was clipped by 4 bases and J by 6 bases, with 13 bases between them. This CDR3 has 13 residues. Germline loops: CDR1 SGHNT, CDR2 YYREEE (reference sequence).